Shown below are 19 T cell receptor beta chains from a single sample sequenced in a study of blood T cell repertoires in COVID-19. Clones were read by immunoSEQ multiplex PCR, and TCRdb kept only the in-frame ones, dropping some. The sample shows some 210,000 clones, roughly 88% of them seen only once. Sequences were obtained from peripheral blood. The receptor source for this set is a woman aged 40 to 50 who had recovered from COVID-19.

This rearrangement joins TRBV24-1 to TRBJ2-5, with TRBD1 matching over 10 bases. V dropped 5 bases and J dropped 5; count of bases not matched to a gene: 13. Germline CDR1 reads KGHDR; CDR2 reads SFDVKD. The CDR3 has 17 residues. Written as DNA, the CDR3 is TGTGCCACCAGTGGGAGAGAGGGGACAGGGGTTAGCGAGACCCAGTACTTC. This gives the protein CATSGREGTGVSETQYF.

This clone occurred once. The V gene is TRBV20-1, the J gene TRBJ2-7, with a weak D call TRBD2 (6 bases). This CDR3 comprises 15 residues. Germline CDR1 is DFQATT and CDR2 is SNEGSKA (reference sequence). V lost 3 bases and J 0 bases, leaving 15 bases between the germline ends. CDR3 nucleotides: TGCAGTGCTAGTCTCTCGGGGGTTACCTCCTACGAGCAGTACTTC. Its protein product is CSASLSGVTSYEQYF.

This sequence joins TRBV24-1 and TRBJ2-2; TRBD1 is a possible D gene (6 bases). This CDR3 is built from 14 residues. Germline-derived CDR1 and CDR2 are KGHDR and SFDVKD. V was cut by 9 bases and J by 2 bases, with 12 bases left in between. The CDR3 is CATGRDTNTGELFF. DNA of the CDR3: TGTGCCACCGGCCGGGACACCAACACCGGGGAGCTGTTTTTT.

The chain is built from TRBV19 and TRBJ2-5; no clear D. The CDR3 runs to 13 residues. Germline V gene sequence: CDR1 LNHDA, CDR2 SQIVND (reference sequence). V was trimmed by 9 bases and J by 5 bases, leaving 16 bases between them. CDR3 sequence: CASTELHGETQYF. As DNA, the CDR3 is TGTGCCAGCACTGAACTTCACGGGGAGACCCAGTACTTC.

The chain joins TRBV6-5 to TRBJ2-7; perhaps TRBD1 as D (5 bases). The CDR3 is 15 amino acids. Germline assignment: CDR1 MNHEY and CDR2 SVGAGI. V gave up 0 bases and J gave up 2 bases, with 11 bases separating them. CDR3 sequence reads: CASSYSPAGTYEQYF. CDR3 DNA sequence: TGTGCCAGCAGTTACTCCCCGGCAGGGACCTACGAGCAGTACTTC.

CDR3: CASSLKGDTEAFF. The CDR3 coding sequence is TGTGCCAGCAGTTTAAAGGGGGACACTGAAGCTTTCTTT. V and J are TRBV12-3 or TRBV12-4 and TRBJ1-1; the D gene is possibly TRBD1 (6 bases). V was clipped by 2 bases and J by 3 bases, with 7 bases between them. The length of the CDR3 is 13 residues.

CDR3 coding DNA: TGTGCCAGCAGTGAAACGGCGGGGGGTCGGGAGACCCAGTACTTC. Residues: CASSETAGGRETQYF. The gene calls are TRBV6-1 and TRBJ2-5; TRBD2 agrees at 8 bases. Trimming removed 2 bases from V and 5 bases from J; junction bases left unmatched: 7. CDR3 length: 15 residues. Per the germline V gene, CDR1 is MNHNS and CDR2 is SASEGT.

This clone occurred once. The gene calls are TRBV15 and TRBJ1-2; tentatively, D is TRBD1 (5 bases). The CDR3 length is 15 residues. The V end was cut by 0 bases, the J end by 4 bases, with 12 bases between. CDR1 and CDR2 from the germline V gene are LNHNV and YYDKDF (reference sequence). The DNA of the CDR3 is TGTGCCACCAGCAGAGATCTCCCCAGGGCCTATGGCTACACCTTC. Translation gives CATSRDLPRAYGYTF.

CDR3 coding DNA: TGCGCCAGCAGCCTGGGGACAGGGGCAACAGATACGCAGTATTTT. It translates to CASSLGTGATDTQYF. This chain joins TRBV5-1 and TRBJ2-3, with 10 nucleotides matching TRBD1. The germline V gene encodes CDR1 SGHRS and CDR2 YFSETQ. This CDR3 has 15 amino acids. Trimming removed 4 bases from V and 3 bases from J; junction bases left unmatched: 5.

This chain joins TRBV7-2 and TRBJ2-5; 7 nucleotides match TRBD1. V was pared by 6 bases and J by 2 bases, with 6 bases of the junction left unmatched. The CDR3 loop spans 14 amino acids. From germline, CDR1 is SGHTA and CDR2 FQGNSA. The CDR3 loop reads CASRGPGQQETQYF. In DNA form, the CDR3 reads TGTGCCAGCAGGGGTCCGGGACAGCAAGAGACCCAGTACTTC.

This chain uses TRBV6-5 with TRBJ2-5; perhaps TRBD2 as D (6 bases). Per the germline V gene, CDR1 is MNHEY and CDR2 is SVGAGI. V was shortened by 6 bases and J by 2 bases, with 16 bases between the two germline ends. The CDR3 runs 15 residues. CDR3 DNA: TGTGCCAGCAGAAAACATGGGACTGCACAAGAGACCCAGTACTTC. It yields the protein CASRKHGTAQETQYF.

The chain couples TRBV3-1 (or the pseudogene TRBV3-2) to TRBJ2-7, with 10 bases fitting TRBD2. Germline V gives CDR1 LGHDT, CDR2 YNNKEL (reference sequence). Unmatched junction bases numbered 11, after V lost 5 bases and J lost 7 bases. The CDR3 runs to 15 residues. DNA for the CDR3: TGTGCCAGCAGCACCCGGACTAGCGGTTTAAGGGAGCAGTACTTC. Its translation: CASSTRTSGLREQYF.

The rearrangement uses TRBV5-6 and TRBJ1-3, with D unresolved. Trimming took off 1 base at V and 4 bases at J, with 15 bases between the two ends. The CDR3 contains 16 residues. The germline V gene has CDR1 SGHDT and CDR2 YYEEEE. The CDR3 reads CASSLLETRRGNTIYF. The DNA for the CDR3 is TGTGCCAGCAGCTTGTTGGAGACCCGAAGAGGAAACACCATATATTTT.

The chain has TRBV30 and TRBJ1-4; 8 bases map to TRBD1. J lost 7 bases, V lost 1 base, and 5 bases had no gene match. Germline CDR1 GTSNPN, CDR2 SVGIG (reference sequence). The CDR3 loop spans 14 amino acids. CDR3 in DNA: TGTGCCTGGAGTGCCCCAGGGGGCGTTGAAAAACTGTTTTTT. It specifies CAWSAPGGVEKLFF. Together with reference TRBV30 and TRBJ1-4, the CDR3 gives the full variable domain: SQTIHQWPATLVQPVGSPLSLECTVEGTSNPNLYWYRQAAGRGLQLLFYSVGIGQISSEVPQNLSASRPQDRQFILSSKKLLLSDSGFYLCAWSAPGGVEKLFFGSGTQLSVL.

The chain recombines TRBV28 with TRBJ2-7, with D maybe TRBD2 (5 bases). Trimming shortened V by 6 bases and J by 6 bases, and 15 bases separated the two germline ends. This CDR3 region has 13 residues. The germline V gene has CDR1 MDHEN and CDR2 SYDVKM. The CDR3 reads CASSPPTGSEQYF. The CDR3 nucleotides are TGTGCCAGCAGCCCTCCAACGGGGAGCGAGCAGTACTTC.

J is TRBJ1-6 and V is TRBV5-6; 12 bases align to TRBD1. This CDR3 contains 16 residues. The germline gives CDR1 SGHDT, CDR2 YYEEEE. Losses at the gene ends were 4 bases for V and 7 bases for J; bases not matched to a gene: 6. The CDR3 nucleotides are TGTGCCAGCAGCGCGGGACAGGGGGCAGTGAATTCACCCCTCCACTTT. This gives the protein CASSAGQGAVNSPLHF.

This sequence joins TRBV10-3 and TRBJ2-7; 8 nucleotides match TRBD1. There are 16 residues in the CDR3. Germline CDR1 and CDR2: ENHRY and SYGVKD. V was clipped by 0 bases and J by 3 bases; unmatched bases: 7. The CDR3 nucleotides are TGTGCCATCAGTGAGTCGTCAGGGGGCAAAGTCTACGAGCAGTACTTC. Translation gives CAISESSGGKVYEQYF.

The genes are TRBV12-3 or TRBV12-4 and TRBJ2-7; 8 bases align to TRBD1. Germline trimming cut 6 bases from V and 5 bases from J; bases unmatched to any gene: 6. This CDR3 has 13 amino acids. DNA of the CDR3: TGTGCCAGCAGAAGGACAGGGAGTAACGAGCAGTACTTC. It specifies CASRRTGSNEQYF.

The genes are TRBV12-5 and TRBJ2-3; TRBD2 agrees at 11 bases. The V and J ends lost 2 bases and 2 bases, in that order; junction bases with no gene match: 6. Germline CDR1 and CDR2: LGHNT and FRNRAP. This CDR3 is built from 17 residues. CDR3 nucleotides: TGTGCTAGTGGTTTGTCCCGACTAGCGGGGTACACAGATACGCAGTATTTT. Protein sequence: CASGLSRLAGYTDTQYF. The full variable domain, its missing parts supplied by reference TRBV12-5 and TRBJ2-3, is DARVTQTPRHKVTEMGQEVTMRCQPILGHNTVFWYRQTMMQGLELLAYFRNRAPLDDSGMPKDRFSAEMPDATLATLKIQPSEPRDSAVYFCASGLSRLAGYTDTQYFGPGTRLTVL.